The present entry profiles one T cell receptor (beta chain) with its context. The sample originates from a study of blood T cell repertoires in COVID-19. The CDR3 has 11 residues. Germline CDR1 SNHLY, CDR2 FYNNEI. V shed 6 bases and J shed 6 bases, with 9 bases lying between them. Repertoires were generated with immunoSEQ multiplex PCR, while TCRdb's copy carries only in-frame clones and drops some. Seen here are around 150,000 clones, over 80% observed once, and the top ten hold approximately 5.1%. Enrolled through a virtual design, the participants were between roughly 18 and 100 years of age and came from about two dozen US areas.

This rearrangement joins TRBV2 to TRBJ2-7, with a possible D match to TRBD2 (5 bases). The sequence came from a man between 70 and 80 years old who had been exposed to COVID-19. Source material: PBMCs or T cells enriched from blood (not recorded which). Written as DNA, the CDR3 is TGTGCCAGCAGGACGGGGATCGAGCAGTACTTC. This gives the protein CASRTGIEQYF.